This entry lists 10 T cell receptor beta chains sequenced from one sample in a study of shared clonotypes between healthy human individuals. Here immunoSEQ multiplex PCR was the method, and the copy in TCRdb shows in-frame clones only, minus some. The table includes roughly 1,000,000 clones, around three quarters detected once. The sequencing sample was made of memory CD4+ T cells from PBMCs. Subset indicated: CD45RA-negative fraction. These receptors were taken from a man younger than 35 in good health. Some clones in this sample may be carry-over from other donors' samples.

The rearrangement links TRBV19 to TRBJ1-4; D is unresolved. The CDR3 is made up of 14 amino acids. The germline V gene has CDR1 LNHDA and CDR2 SQIVND (reference sequence). V was pared by 7 bases and J by 1 base, with 10 bases between. The CDR3 DNA follows: TGTGCCAGTAAGAGGTCAGAAACTAATGAAAAACTGTTTTTT. Translated, it gives CASKRSETNEKLFF. Looking up the rest from reference TRBV19 and TRBJ1-4 gives the full variable domain: DGGITQSPKYLFRKEGQNVTLSCEQNLNHDAMYWYRQDPGQGLRLIYYSQIVNDFQKGDIAEGYSVSREKKESFPLTVTSAQKNPTAFYLCASKRSETNEKLFFGSGTQLSVL.

This clone was seen just once. The chain couples TRBV7-3 to TRBJ2-7; TRBD1 is a possible D gene (5 bases). The CDR3 sequence is 14 residues long. The germline V gene encodes CDR1 SGHTA and CDR2 FQGTGA. Trimming left V 5 bases short and J 0 bases short, with 11 bases between. The CDR3 spells CASSEDSSSYEQYF. In nucleotides, the CDR3 is TGTGCCAGCAGCGAAGACAGTAGCTCCTACGAGCAGTACTTC.

The rearrangement links TRBV6-7 to TRBJ2-7, with 10 bases that match TRBD1. TRBV6-7 is sorted into the ORF group, with uncertain function. With 5 bases clipped from V and 5 bases from J, the junction kept 6 bases outside the gene matches. The CDR3 contains 14 residues. CDR3 protein: CASSGDRGVHEQYF. CDR3 nucleotides: TGTGCCAGCAGTGGGGACAGGGGAGTCCACGAGCAGTACTTC.

The chain couples TRBV15 to TRBJ1-3, with 7 positions matching TRBD1. This CDR3 has 16 amino acids. Germline V gives CDR1 LNHNV, CDR2 YYDKDF (reference sequence). V trimming: 3 bases; J trimming: 0 bases; junction bases outside the gene matches: 5. The CDR3 bases are TGTGCCACCAGCAGGGGACAGTTACTCTCTGGAAACACCATATATTTT. As protein: CATSRGQLLSGNTIYF.

V usage is TRBV30 and J usage is TRBJ2-1, with 14 bases that match TRBD2. After removal of 5 bases from V and 6 bases from J, the junction contained 0 bases not matched to a gene. This CDR3 contains 13 residues. Germline CDR1 reads GTSNPN; CDR2 reads SVGIG (reference sequence). CDR3 in amino acids: CAWGTSGSNEQFF. The CDR3 nucleotides read TGTGCCTGGGGGACTAGCGGGAGCAATGAGCAGTTCTTC. Filled out from reference TRBV30 and TRBJ2-1, the complete variable domain reads SQTIHQWPATLVQPVGSPLSLECTVEGTSNPNLYWYRQAAGRGLQLLFYSVGIGQISSEVPQNLSASRPQDRQFILSSKKLLLSDSGFYLCAWGTSGSNEQFFGPGTRLTVL.

The CDR3 sequence: CASRETTWIGEQFF. As DNA, the CDR3 is TGTGCCAGCAGGGAGACTACCTGGATTGGTGAGCAGTTCTTC. J is TRBJ2-1 and V is TRBV2, with D possibly matching TRBD2 (5 bases). CDR1 and CDR2 from the germline V gene are SNHLY and FYNNEI. Trimming removed 6 bases at V and 9 bases at J, with 18 bases between. The CDR3 contains 14 residues.

This rearrangement joins TRBV28 to TRBJ1-5, with 7 bases lining up with TRBD1. V lost 8 bases, J lost 8 bases, and 15 bases stayed unmatched. This CDR3 comprises 15 residues. Germline-derived CDR1 and CDR2 are MDHEN and SYDVKM. The CDR3 loop is CASGNRGLLEEPQHF. Written as DNA, the CDR3 is TGTGCCAGCGGAAATAGGGGGCTCCTTGAGGAGCCCCAGCATTTT.

The chain recombines TRBV6-1 with TRBJ1-3, with D possibly matching TRBD1 (5 bases). The germline CDR1 and CDR2 sequences are MNHNS and SASEGT. V lost 1 base to trimming and J lost 4 bases, with 11 bases between them. The CDR3 contains 15 residues. This CDR3 reads CASSEGGAGGNTIYF. As DNA, the CDR3 is TGTGCCAGCAGTGAAGGTGGGGCTGGAGGAAACACCATATATTTT.

The DNA of the CDR3 is TGCGCCAGCAGCCAAGAATTAAGCAGGGTCAAGACCCAGTACTTC. Protein: CASSQELSRVKTQYF. The chain combines TRBV4-3 with TRBJ2-5; weak D call: TRBD1 (5 bases). The CDR3 has 15 residues. The V end was cut by 0 bases, the J end by 6 bases, with 14 bases between. The V gene's germline CDR1 is LGHNA and CDR2 YSLEER.

At least ten counts were recorded for this clone. The chain combines TRBV4-2 with TRBJ1-5; a possible D gene is TRBD1 (5 bases). The CDR3 length is 15 residues. Germline V lookup: CDR1 LGHNA, CDR2 YNFKEQ. V dropped 0 bases and J dropped 3 bases, with 9 bases sitting between them. Here the CDR3 reads CASSQEGVANQPQHF. CDR3 sequence (DNA): TGTGCCAGCAGCCAAGAAGGGGTGGCCAATCAGCCCCAGCATTTT.